These 28 T cell receptor beta chains originate from one sample sequenced in a study of patients and donors after allogeneic stem cell transplantation. TCRdb re-analysed the RT-PCR reads in MiXCR, keeping a single row per CDR3 protein. This sample carries 920,000 or so distinct CDR3 sequences, approximately 19% of them seen once, and the ten largest clones take around 6%. The specimen sequenced was blood, either unsorted or a sorted T cell fraction (not recorded which). The receptors originated from a human donor who was either an allogeneic HSCT recipient or a stem cell or donor lymphocyte infusion donor (not recorded which). It is not recorded whose cells these are; they may come from a transplant donor.

This clonotype has more than one count but fewer than ten. The chain uses TRBV11-3 and TRBJ2-5, with D perhaps matching TRBD1 (6 bases). With 5 bases removed from V and 1 base from J, the gap between germline ends came to 11 bases. The CDR3 is 14 amino acids. Germline-derived CDR1 and CDR2 are SGHNT and YENEEA. For the CDR3, the DNA is TGTGCCAGCAGCCCCCGACAGGTCCAAGAGACCCAGTACTTC. Its translation: CASSPRQVQETQYF. Variable domain in full (rest from reference TRBV11-3 and TRBJ2-5): EAGVVQSPRYKIIEKKQPVAFWCNPISGHNTLYWYLQNLGQGPELLIRYENEEAVDDSQLPKDRFSAERLKGVDSTLKIQPAELGDSAVYLCASSPRQVQETQYFGPGTRLLVL.

This chain links TRBV12-3 or TRBV12-4 with TRBJ2-6; D possibly corresponds to TRBD1 (6 bases). The germline V and J ends were trimmed by 6 bases and 2 bases, with 14 bases remaining between them. The CDR3 runs to 16 residues. CDR3 in DNA: TGTGCCAGCAGCCTGGACAGCAAGGCTGGGGCCAACGTCCTGACTTTC. Translated: CASSLDSKAGANVLTF.

Points on this clonotype: A much bigger clone sits one base away, suggesting this may be a read error. V is TRBV12-3 or TRBV12-4 and J is TRBJ1-5, with TRBD1 matching over 7 bases. The CDR3 contains 14 residues. The CDR3 sequence: CAGSSDRINQPQHF. CDR3 nucleotide sequence: TGTGCCGGCAGCTCGGACAGGATTAATCAGCCCCAGCATTTT.

The genes are TRBV29-1 and TRBJ2-3, with D possibly called TRBD1 or TRBD2 (5 bases each). Germline V gene lookup returns CDR1 SQVTM and CDR2 ANQGSEA. CDR3 size: 14 residues. Trimming shortened V by 7 bases and J by 4 bases, and 18 bases separated the two germline ends. This CDR3 reads CSADGASTADTQYF. The CDR3 DNA is TGCAGCGCCGACGGGGCCTCCACAGCAGATACGCAGTATTTT.

There are a few counts of this clonotype. This chain connects TRBV10-3 to TRBJ2-4; TRBD1 matches 9 bases. V lost 2 bases and J lost 16; bases outside the gene matches: 6. The CDR3 is 12 amino acids. Germline V gene lookup returns CDR1 ENHRY and CDR2 SYGVKD. In DNA, the CDR3 is TGTGCCATCAGTGAGACAGGGGGCGGTCTTTACTTC. The encoded protein is CAISETGGGLYF.

The rearrangement joins TRBV4-2 to TRBJ2-7; no clear D. Germline V lookup: CDR1 LGHNA, CDR2 YNFKEQ. This CDR3 region has 10 residues. The V gene lost 2 bases and the J gene lost 5 bases, with 1 base spanning the gap. CDR3: CASSQNEQYF. CDR3 nucleotides: TGTGCCAGCAGCCAAAACGAGCAGTACTTC.

The chain links TRBV12-3 or TRBV12-4 to TRBJ1-5; 10 bases are a match to TRBD1. This CDR3 has 17 amino acids. The ends lost 3 bases at V and 1 base at J; junction bases unmatched: 6. Here the CDR3 DNA reads TGTGCCAGCAGTTTTAAGGGACAGGGGACAAGCAATCAGCCCCAGCATTTT. Translation gives CASSFKGQGTSNQPQHF.

The sample holds a few counts of this clonotype. This chain joins TRBV11-1 and TRBJ1-2; possible D gene TRBD1, 5 bases. Trimming removed 7 bases at V and 8 bases at J, with 23 bases between. This CDR3 spans 15 amino acids. From germline, CDR1 is SGHAT and CDR2 FQDESV (reference sequence). CDR3 DNA sequence: TGTGCCAGCACCTCGAATCGGGGGAGAGACGGCGGCTACACCTTC. Its translation is CASTSNRGRDGGYTF.

This clonotype was detected only a few times. The rearrangement uses TRBV27 and TRBJ2-5, with D unresolved. The germline gives CDR1 MNHEY, CDR2 SMNVEV (reference sequence). CDR3 length: 15 residues. V lost 3 bases to trimming and J lost 3 bases, with 14 bases between them. CDR3 nucleotides: TGTGCCAGCAGTTTCTACGCCCCACCAAAAGAGACCCAGTACTTC. This sequence encodes CASSFYAPPKETQYF.

There are a few counts of this clonotype. The J gene is TRBJ2-2, the V gene TRBV20-1; D is unclear. Germline values: CDR1 DFQATT, CDR2 SNEGSKA (reference sequence). V gave up 3 bases and J gave up 3 bases, with 5 bases separating them. CDR3 length: 12 amino acids. The CDR3 region is CSARTHTGELFF. In DNA form, the CDR3 reads TGCAGTGCTAGGACTCACACCGGGGAGCTGTTTTTT.

This clonotype occurred many times. The chain couples TRBV5-1 to TRBJ2-5, with 10 bases identical to TRBD2. Germline CDR1 reads SGHRS; CDR2 reads YFSETQ. CDR3 length: 16 residues. J lost 0 bases, V lost 2 bases, and 4 bases had no gene match. CDR3 sequence: CASSFAGTSDQETQYF. The CDR3 DNA sequence: TGCGCCAGCAGCTTTGCCGGGACTAGCGACCAAGAGACCCAGTACTTC.

The chain uses TRBV5-1 and TRBJ2-2; TRBD2 might be the D (5 bases). Germline V gene sequence: CDR1 SGHRS, CDR2 YFSETQ. V shed 1 base and J shed 0 bases, with 7 bases lying between them. The CDR3 loop spans 15 amino acids. The CDR3 region is CASSLQRTNTGELFF. The CDR3 DNA follows: TGCGCCAGCAGCTTGCAGCGGACGAACACCGGGGAGCTGTTTTTT. Full variable domain (remainder filled in from reference TRBV5-1 and TRBJ2-2): KAGVTQTPRYLIKTRGQQVTLSCSPISGHRSVSWYQQTPGQGLQFLFEYFSETQRNKGNFPGRFSGRQFSNSRSEMNVSTLELGDSALYLCASSLQRTNTGELFFGEGSRLTVL.

The chain joins TRBV30 to TRBJ2-7; D assignment may be TRBD1 or TRBD2 (5 bases each). The V end was cut by 4 bases, the J end by 4 bases, with 8 bases between. Germline CDR1 and CDR2: GTSNPN and SVGIG (reference sequence). CDR3 length: 11 residues. This chain's CDR3 is CAWKRGYEQYF. The CDR3 region has the DNA TGTGCCTGGAAGAGGGGATACGAGCAGTACTTC.

The CDR3 region has the DNA TGTGCCAGCAGCTCGTCCCGGGACAGGGTGAGGAACACTGAAGCTTTCTTT. Protein: CASSSSRDRVRNTEAFF. The rearrangement uses TRBV5-4 and TRBJ1-1; 9 bases align to TRBD1. This CDR3 is built from 17 residues. With V trimmed by 3 bases and J by 1 base, 10 bases remained unmatched. Germline CDR1 SGHNT, CDR2 YYREEE (reference sequence).

The chain uses TRBV6-1 and TRBJ1-2; 8 bases line up with TRBD1. There are 15 residues in the CDR3. Germline values: CDR1 MNHNS, CDR2 SASEGT. The V and J ends lost 7 bases and 2 bases, in that order; junction bases with no gene match: 9. CDR3 loop: CASTPGQGENYGYTF. CDR3 DNA sequence: TGTGCCAGCACTCCCGGACAGGGTGAGAACTATGGCTACACCTTC.

The V gene is TRBV7-8, the J gene TRBJ1-2; TRBD1 matches at 7 bases. V trimming: 0 bases; J trimming: 8 bases; junction bases outside the gene matches: 9. The CDR3 extends over 15 amino acids. Per germline, CDR1 SGHVS and CDR2 FQNEAQ. The CDR3 region is CASSLALTGAEGYTF. Written as DNA, the CDR3 is TGTGCCAGCAGCTTAGCGCTTACAGGGGCGGAGGGCTACACCTTC.

This clonotype was detected a few times. DNA of the CDR3: TGTGCCATCAGTTTAGTTCCCCAGGGTTACGAGCAGTACTTC. Translated, it gives CAISLVPQGYEQYF. The rearrangement uses TRBV10-3 and TRBJ2-7, with D maybe TRBD1 (5 bases). V was cut by 5 bases and J by 4 bases, with 15 bases left in between. This CDR3 is 14 amino acids long. In germline, CDR1 is ENHRY, CDR2 SYGVKD.

Only a few counts were recorded for this clonotype. The chain couples TRBV20-1 to TRBJ2-7, with D maybe TRBD2 (5 bases). CDR3 length: 14 residues. V lost 0 bases to trimming and J lost 3 bases, with 12 bases between them. Germline CDR1 DFQATT, CDR2 SNEGSKA (reference sequence). The CDR3 nucleotides read TGCAGTGCTAGAGACCTAGCCCATTTCTACGAGCAGTACTTC. It is translated as CSARDLAHFYEQYF.

This clonotype has a count of ten or more. The V call is TRBV12-3 or TRBV12-4, the J call TRBJ1-3; weak D call: TRBD1 (6 bases). The CDR3 extends over 14 amino acids. V dropped 5 bases and J dropped 1 base, with 9 bases sitting between them. CDR3 DNA: TGTGCCAGCAGTGCCGACAGGTCTGGAAACACCATATATTTT. This gives the protein CASSADRSGNTIYF.

V gene TRBV9 combines with J gene TRBJ2-3, with 9 bases that match TRBD2. CDR1 SGDLS and CDR2 YYNGEE come from the germline V gene. This CDR3 has 14 residues. V gave up 4 bases and J gave up 6 bases; unmatched junction bases: 6. The CDR3 loop is CASSIGTSLDTQYF. CDR3 bases: TGTGCCAGCAGCATAGGGACTAGCCTGGATACGCAGTATTTT.

A few counts support this clonotype. The rearrangement uses TRBV24-1 and TRBJ2-1, with 9 bases aligning to TRBD1. This CDR3 has 16 amino acids. The junction had 3 bases not matched to a gene; V was cut back by 2 bases and J by 2 bases. Germline CDR1 reads KGHDR; CDR2 reads SFDVKD. The CDR3 DNA reads TGTGCCACCAGTGATTCCGGGACAGGGACCTACAATGAGCAGTTCTTC. Encoded protein: CATSDSGTGTYNEQFF.

The chain couples TRBV18 to TRBJ2-7; tentatively, D is TRBD2 (6 bases). Germline CDR1 reads KGHSH; CDR2 reads LQKENI. This CDR3 spans 13 amino acids. V was shortened by 1 base and J by 7 bases, with 11 bases between the two germline ends. Here the CDR3 DNA reads TGTGCCAGCTCACCACAGTCGACTAGGGAGCAGTACTTC. Amino acid sequence: CASSPQSTREQYF.

V and J are TRBV11-1 and TRBJ1-6; D possibly corresponds to TRBD1 (5 bases). CDR1 SGHAT and CDR2 FQDESV come from the germline V gene (reference sequence). The CDR3 covers 18 residues. V lost 4 bases and J lost 0, with 16 bases in between. This CDR3 is CASSSAQGLSSYNSPLHF. The CDR3 DNA sequence: TGTGCCAGCAGCTCCGCGCAGGGCCTGAGCTCCTATAATTCACCCCTCCACTTT.

The chain uses TRBV5-1 and TRBJ1-2; 9 nucleotides align to TRBD1. CDR1 and CDR2 (germline): SGHRS, YFSETQ. J was trimmed by 0 bases and V by 3 bases; bases with no gene match: 9. The length of the CDR3 is 17 residues. For the CDR3, the DNA is TGCGCCAGCAGCTCTGGACAGGGGAGGCCCTCTAACTATGGCTACACCTTC. Translating gives CASSSGQGRPSNYGYTF.

The chain employs TRBV2 and TRBJ2-2; 9 bases fit TRBD2. Germline loops: CDR1 SNHLY, CDR2 FYNNEI. The V and J ends lost 6 bases and 4 bases, in that order; junction bases with no gene match: 12. The CDR3 is 17 amino acids. As DNA, the CDR3 is TGTGCCAGCAGGAAGGGGAAGAGCGGGGGGTTCACCGGGGAGCTGTTTTTT. Residues: CASRKGKSGGFTGELFF.

The rearrangement links TRBV5-1 to TRBJ2-3, with TRBD2 matching over 9 bases. With 4 bases clipped from V and 0 bases from J, the junction kept 12 bases outside the gene matches. The CDR3 has 18 amino acids. Germline V gene data show CDR1 as SGHRS and CDR2 as YFSETQ. Here the CDR3 reads CASSAYLRLAASTDTQYF. The CDR3 bases are TGCGCCAGCAGCGCCTACCTTAGACTAGCGGCTAGCACAGATACGCAGTATTTT.

The chain links TRBV11-2 to TRBJ2-1; possible D gene TRBD2, 5 bases. CDR1 and CDR2 (germline): SGHAT, FQNNGV. Trimming removed 0 bases at V and 3 bases at J, with 12 bases between. The CDR3 is made up of 16 amino acids. The CDR3 sequence is CASSLDLSGFYNEQFF. The CDR3 DNA sequence: TGTGCCAGCAGCTTAGATTTAAGCGGCTTCTACAATGAGCAGTTCTTC.

In this sample, this clonotype turned up a few times. The J gene is TRBJ2-2, the V gene TRBV7-2; either TRBD1 or TRBD2 may fit D (6 bases each). The ends were cut back, 7 bases at V and 5 bases at J, with 14 bases in the middle. The CDR3 runs 14 residues. Germline loops: CDR1 SGHTA, CDR2 FQGNSA. The DNA of the CDR3 is TGTGCCAGCAACCGACGGGGGCGGACCGGGGAGCTGTTTTTT. This sequence encodes CASNRRGRTGELFF.